A single sample gave rise to the 9 T cell receptor beta chains below, sequenced in a study of CD8+ T cells in alopecia areata. Described treatment: oral pan-JAK inhibitor, 5-10 mg twice daily. Following extraction, RNA underwent reverse transcription to cDNA, which served as the sequencing template. Repertoires were generated with immunoSEQ multiplex PCR, while TCRdb's copy carries only in-frame clones and drops some. The sample holds some 130,000 clones; 50% to 65% are singletons and the top ten take 15%. This specimen was CD8+ T cells sorted from blood, taken at week 4, from a patient treated with tofacitinib. These receptors came from a human donor with alopecia areata.

The V gene is TRBV6-5, the J gene TRBJ2-7; maybe TRBD2 (6 bases). V was pared by 4 bases and J by 2 bases, with 15 bases between. CDR3 size: 15 residues. Germline V CDR1 and CDR2: MNHEY, SVGAGI. The CDR3 region has the DNA TGTGCCAGCAGTTCGGGGACTGACGGCGCCTACGAGCAGTACTTC. Amino acid sequence: CASSSGTDGAYEQYF.

V is TRBV4-3 and J is TRBJ1-6; D is ambiguous. Trimming removed 1 base at V and 10 bases at J, with 14 bases between. The CDR3 runs to 15 residues. CDR1 and CDR2 from the germline V gene are LGHNA and YSLEER. The CDR3 DNA is TGCGCCAGCAGCCAAGTAGACACGGGCGGCTCACCCCTCCACTTT. This gives the protein CASSQVDTGGSPLHF.

This clone was observed a few times. The chain employs TRBV4-2 and TRBJ2-7; 7 bases match TRBD1. Germline loops: CDR1 LGHNA, CDR2 YNFKEQ. The V and J ends lost 1 base and 1 base, in that order; junction bases with no gene match: 7. The length of the CDR3 is 16 residues. CDR3 sequence reads: CASSQATGEVSYEQYF. CDR3 coding DNA: TGTGCCAGCAGCCAAGCAACAGGGGAAGTATCCTACGAGCAGTACTTC.

This chain links TRBV30 with TRBJ2-2; D not resolved. CDR3 length: 13 residues. The germline CDR1 and CDR2 sequences are GTSNPN and SVGIG (reference sequence). V lost 0 bases, J lost 7 bases, and 9 bases lay in between. The CDR3 nucleotides are TGTGCCTGGAGTGTACTCCTCGACGGGGAGCTGTTTTTT. As protein: CAWSVLLDGELFF.

This clone has just a few counts. V and J are TRBV25-1 and TRBJ1-4; TRBD1 agrees at 7 bases. The germline gives CDR1 MGHDK, CDR2 SYGVNS. V lost 6 bases, J lost 7 bases, and 8 bases stayed unmatched. The CDR3 length is 14 residues. In nucleotides, the CDR3 is TGTGCCAGCAGCGACAGGGAAGATTTTGAAAAACTGTTTTTT. As protein: CASSDREDFEKLFF.

The chain carries TRBV4-2 and TRBJ2-1; TRBD2 aligns across 9 bases. The CDR3 spans 17 residues. The germline V gene encodes CDR1 LGHNA and CDR2 YNFKEQ. The V gene end was trimmed by 1 base and the J gene end by 5 bases; junction bases not matched to a gene: 9. The CDR3 nucleotides are TGTGCCAGCAGCCAAGGGGTAGCGGGGGCCTCACACAATGAGCAGTTCTTC. Translation: CASSQGVAGASHNEQFF.

This clone was seen a few times. The genes are TRBV30 and TRBJ1-5; tentatively, D is TRBD1 (5 bases). Germline CDR1 is GTSNPN and CDR2 is SVGIG (reference sequence). The V and J ends lost 2 bases and 0 bases respectively, with 11 bases between them. This CDR3 is 15 amino acids long. CDR3 in amino acids: CAWSRQRDSNQPQHF. The DNA for the CDR3 is TGTGCCTGGAGTAGACAGAGGGATAGCAATCAGCCCCAGCATTTT. Based on the CDR3 plus reference TRBV30 and TRBJ1-5, the full variable domain is SQTIHQWPATLVQPVGSPLSLECTVEGTSNPNLYWYRQAAGRGLQLLFYSVGIGQISSEVPQNLSASRPQDRQFILSSKKLLLSDSGFYLCAWSRQRDSNQPQHFGDGTRLSIL.

The chain recombines TRBV14 with TRBJ1-2; no clear D gene. The CDR3 totals 12 residues. Germline V CDR1 and CDR2: SGHDN, FVKESK. Trimming shortened V by 3 bases and J by 6 bases, and 8 bases separated the two germline ends. The CDR3 spells CASSHTLDGYTF. CDR3 DNA sequence: TGTGCCAGCAGCCATACCCTCGATGGCTACACCTTC.

V gene TRBV14 combines with J gene TRBJ2-1, with unresolved D. The V and J ends lost 4 bases and 8 bases respectively, with 12 bases between them. The CDR3 totals 13 residues. The germline gives CDR1 SGHDN, CDR2 FVKESK. The CDR3 DNA is TGTGCCAGCAGCCTGCAGCTAAGGGATGAGCAGTTCTTC. It specifies CASSLQLRDEQFF.